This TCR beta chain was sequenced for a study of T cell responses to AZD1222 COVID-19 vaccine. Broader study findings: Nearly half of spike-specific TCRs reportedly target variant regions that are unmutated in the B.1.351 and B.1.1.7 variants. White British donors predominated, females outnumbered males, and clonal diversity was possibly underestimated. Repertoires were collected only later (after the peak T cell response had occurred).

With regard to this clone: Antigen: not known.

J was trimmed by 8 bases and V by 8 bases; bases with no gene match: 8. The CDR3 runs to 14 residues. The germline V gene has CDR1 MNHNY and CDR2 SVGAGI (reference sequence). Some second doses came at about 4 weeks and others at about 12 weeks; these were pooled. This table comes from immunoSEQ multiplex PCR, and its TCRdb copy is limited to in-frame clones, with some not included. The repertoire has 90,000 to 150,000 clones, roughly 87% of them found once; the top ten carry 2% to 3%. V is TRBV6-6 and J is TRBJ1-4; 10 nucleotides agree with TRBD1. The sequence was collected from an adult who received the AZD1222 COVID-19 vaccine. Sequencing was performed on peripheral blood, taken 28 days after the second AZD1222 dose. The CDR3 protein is CASLKDRGREKLFF. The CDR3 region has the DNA TGTGCCAGCCTAAAGGACAGGGGGAGGGAAAAACTGTTTTTT.